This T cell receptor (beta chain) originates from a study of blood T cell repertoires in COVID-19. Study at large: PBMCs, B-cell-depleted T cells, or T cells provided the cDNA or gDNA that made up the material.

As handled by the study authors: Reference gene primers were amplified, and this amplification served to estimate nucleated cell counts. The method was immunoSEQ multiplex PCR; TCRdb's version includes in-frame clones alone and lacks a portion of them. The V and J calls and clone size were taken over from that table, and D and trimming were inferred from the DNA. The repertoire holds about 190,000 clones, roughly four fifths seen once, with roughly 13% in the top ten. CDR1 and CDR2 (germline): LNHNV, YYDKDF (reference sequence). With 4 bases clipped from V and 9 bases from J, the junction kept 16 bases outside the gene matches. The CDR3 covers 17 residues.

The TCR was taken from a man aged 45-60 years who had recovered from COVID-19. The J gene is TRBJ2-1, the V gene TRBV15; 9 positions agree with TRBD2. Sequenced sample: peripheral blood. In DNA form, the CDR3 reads TGTGCCACCAGCATCGGGGGGGCGGGAGGGCCGCGTTTTGAGCAGTTCTTC. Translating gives CATSIGGAGGPRFEQFF.